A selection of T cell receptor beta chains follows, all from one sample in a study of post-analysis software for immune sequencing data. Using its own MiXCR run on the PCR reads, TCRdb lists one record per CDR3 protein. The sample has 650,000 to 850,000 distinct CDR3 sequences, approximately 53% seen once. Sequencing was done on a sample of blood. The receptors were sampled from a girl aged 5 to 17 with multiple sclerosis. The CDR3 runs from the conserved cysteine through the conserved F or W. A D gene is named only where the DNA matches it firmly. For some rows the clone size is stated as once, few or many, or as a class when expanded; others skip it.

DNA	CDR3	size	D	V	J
TGTGCCAGCAGTGAAGGGGAGATCCAGTACTTC	CASSEGEIQYF	-	-	TRBV2	TRBJ2-4
TGCAGTGCTAGGACAGGGTTGGGATATGGCTACACCTTC	CSARTGLGYGYTF	-	TRBD1	TRBV20-1	TRBJ1-2
TGCAGCGCGACGGGGGATCACTATGGCTACACCTTC	CSATGDHYGYTF	-	-	TRBV29-1	TRBJ1-2
TGTGCCACCAGCATACGACAGCGCAATCAGCCCCAGCATTTT	CATSIRQRNQPQHF	-	-	TRBV15	TRBJ1-5
TGTGCCAGCTCACCACTCGGGACTAGCGGGAGGGGTGAGCAGTTCTTC	CASSPLGTSGRGEQFF	few	TRBD2	TRBV18	TRBJ2-1
TGCGCCAGCAGCACTGATACTCCCTCCTACGAGCAGTACTTC	CASSTDTPSYEQYF	-	-	TRBV5-1	TRBJ2-7
TGTGCCATCAGCGGACGGGACAGGGGCTACACCTTC	CAISGRDRGYTF	-	TRBD1	TRBV10-3	TRBJ1-2
TGTGCCAGCAGCAAACCCGGGACAGGGTACTACAATGAGCAGTTCTTC	CASSKPGTGYYNEQFF	few	-	TRBV21-1	TRBJ2-1
TGCAGTGCTAGACGCAGTGACAGTAAGCAGTTCTTC	CSARRSDSKQFF	-	-	TRBV20-1	TRBJ2-1
TGTGCCAGCAGTTACTTGATTCCCCAACAGGGGAGGAAAGAGACCCAGTACTTC	CASSYLIPQQGRKETQYF	-	-	TRBV6-5	TRBJ2-5
TGCAGCGTTGAAGGTACCCTGTTGGGACGTATCTATGGCTACACCTTC	CSVEGTLLGRIYGYTF	-	-	TRBV29-1	TRBJ1-2
TGTGCCAGCAGTTTGTCTAGCCCGAAGGGAGAGACCCAGTACTTC	CASSLSSPKGETQYF	-	-	TRBV12-3/TRBV12-4	TRBJ2-5
TGCAGTGCTAGAGGTTCTGCGGCGGCCCCCCCATACAATGAGCAGTTCTTC	CSARGSAAAPPYNEQFF	-	-	TRBV20-1	TRBJ2-1
TGTGCCATCAGCCAGCGGGATAACTCCTACGAGCAGTACTTC	CAISQRDNSYEQYF	-	TRBD2	TRBV10-3	TRBJ2-7
TGCAGTGCTGGGGGGGAGGAGAACGAGCAGTACTTC	CSAGGEENEQYF	-	TRBD2	TRBV20-1	TRBJ2-7
TGTGCCAGCAGCTCCCCGGGGAGGGTAGCGGGAGGGCCATACAATGAGCAGTTCTTC	CASSSPGRVAGGPYNEQFF	-	TRBD2	TRBV7-2	TRBJ2-1
TGCGCCGGCAGCTTGACAGGCACAGATACGCAGTATTTT	CAGSLTGTDTQYF	-	-	TRBV5-1	TRBJ2-3
TGTGCCAGCAGCGCGGGACATATCCAAGAGACCCAGTACTTC	CASSAGHIQETQYF	-	-	TRBV7-9	TRBJ2-5
TGTGCCAGCAGCTTAGGTGGGGGGGCTAACAATGAGCAGTTCTTT	CASSLGGGANNEQFF	few	-	TRBV7-2	TRBJ2-1
TGCGCCAGCAGCTGGGGGACAGGGAGAGGCTCTGGGGCCAACGTCCTGACTTTC	CASSWGTGRGSGANVLTF	few	TRBD1	TRBV5-1	TRBJ2-6
TGTGCCATCGGACGGGGGAGAAGCACAGATACGCAGTATTTT	CAIGRGRSTDTQYF	-	-	TRBV12-3/TRBV12-4	TRBJ2-3
TGCAGTGCTAGAGGACAGCGCCAAGAGACCCAGTACTTC	CSARGQRQETQYF	-	-	TRBV20-1	TRBJ2-5
TGTGCCAGCAGTCACTTAGCGGGGCTACAAGAGACCCAGTACTTC	CASSHLAGLQETQYF	few	TRBD2	TRBV6-6	TRBJ2-5
TGTGCCAGCAGTTTATCTAGCGGGAGCCTTCAAGAGACCCAGTACTTC	CASSLSSGSLQETQYF	-	TRBD2	TRBV27	TRBJ2-5
TGTGCCAGCAGTTCCCCGGGCAATCGCAGGGAGCAGTACTTC	CASSSPGNRREQYF	-	-	TRBV6-6	TRBJ2-4
TGTGCCAGCGGTACTTGGACAGGCCATGGCTACACCTTC	CASGTWTGHGYTF	-	TRBD1	TRBV12-3/TRBV12-4	TRBJ1-2
TGTGCCAGCAGCTTCGGAAAGGGCCAAGAGACCCAGTACTTC	CASSFGKGQETQYF	-	-	TRBV11-1	TRBJ2-5
TGCGCCAGCGGGACGACTAGCGGGGCCACAGATACGCAGTATTTT	CASGTTSGATDTQYF	few	TRBD2	TRBV5-1	TRBJ2-3
TGCAGTGCTAGGCAGCTTCTAGGCTACGAGCAGTACTTC	CSARQLLGYEQYF	-	-	TRBV20-1	TRBJ2-7
TGTGTCAGCAGTGAGACGGGGGAGACAGATACGCAGTATTTT	CVSSETGETDTQYF	-	-	TRBV6-4	TRBJ2-3
TGCGCCGGTGGGACAGGGAAGGGCAATGAGCAGTTCTTC	CAGGTGKGNEQFF	-	TRBD1	TRBV5-1	TRBJ2-1
TGTGCCAGCCAGGACGGAAGCTCCTACAATGAGCAGTTCTTC	CASQDGSSYNEQFF	-	-	TRBV3-1	TRBJ2-1
TGTGCCAGCAGCTTGGAGGACAGGGTGAACACTGAAGCTTTCTTT	CASSLEDRVNTEAFF	few	TRBD1	TRBV5-8	TRBJ1-1
TGTGCCAGCAGCCCGAGACAGGGGCCCTCCTACGAGCAGTACTTC	CASSPRQGPSYEQYF	few	TRBD1	TRBV7-9	TRBJ2-7
TGTGCCAGCAGTTTACCTACTCAGGGAAGAAACTCCTACGAGCAGTACTTC	CASSLPTQGRNSYEQYF	-	-	TRBV12-3/TRBV12-4	TRBJ2-7
TGCAGTGCTAGAGATCTGGGTTGGGCCTACGAGCAGTACTTC	CSARDLGWAYEQYF	few	-	TRBV20-1	TRBJ2-7
TGTGCCAGCAGCCCCTTACGTCCTAGCGGGAAGAATGCAGGTGGAACCTACAATGAGCAGTTCTTC	CASSPLRPSGKNAGGTYNEQFF	-	TRBD2	TRBV6-2/TRBV6-3	TRBJ2-1
TGCAGCGTTGAAACTGACAGGGGAGAGACCCAGTACTTC	CSVETDRGETQYF	few	TRBD1	TRBV29-1	TRBJ2-5
TGCGCCAGCAGCTTTGGCACTAGCGGGAGGTACGAGCAGTACTTC	CASSFGTSGRYEQYF	-	TRBD2	TRBV5-1	TRBJ2-7
TGTGCCAGCGGATTGGACAGCCCCGATACGCAGTATTTT	CASGLDSPDTQYF	-	-	TRBV7-3	TRBJ2-3
TGCGCCAGCAGCTACCCGGGACAGGGGGCTCCGACAGATACGCAGTATTTT	CASSYPGQGAPTDTQYF	-	TRBD1	TRBV5-1	TRBJ2-3
TGTGCTAGTGGTTTGCTCGGGAGAGAAGCCTATGGCTACACCTTC	CASGLLGREAYGYTF	-	-	TRBV12-5	TRBJ1-2
TGCAGCACCACCGAAAGGGTGGATACGCAGTATTTT	CSTTERVDTQYF	few	-	TRBV29-1	TRBJ2-3
TGTGCCAGCAGCCAAGATCTACGACAGGAATTTGAAGCTTTCTTT	CASSQDLRQEFEAFF	-	-	TRBV4-2	TRBJ1-1
TGTGCCAGCAGCCAAGATGCGGTAGCTCGAACGGAGACCCAGTACTTC	CASSQDAVARTETQYF	-	-	TRBV3-1	TRBJ2-5
TGTGCCATCAGTGAGTCGTGGTCGGTTCTGTACTTC	CAISESWSVLYF	-	-	TRBV10-3	TRBJ2-7
TGCGCCAGCAGCTCGGAGGGGGTTAGTTCCTACAATGAGCAGTTCTTC	CASSSEGVSSYNEQFF	-	-	TRBV5-1	TRBJ2-1
TGTGCCACCAGCAGAGAGACGGGGAGAGACAATGAGCAGTTCTTC	CATSRETGRDNEQFF	few	-	TRBV15	TRBJ2-1
TGTGCCAGCAGTTTGATTCCCCCGCGAGCTTTCTTT	CASSLIPPRAFF	-	-	TRBV12-3/TRBV12-4	TRBJ1-1
TGCAGCGTTGAAGACAGGACAGGTGGACGGAACGAGCAGTACTTC	CSVEDRTGGRNEQYF	-	TRBD1	TRBV29-1	TRBJ2-7
TGTGCCAGCAGCCAAGATGTAACAGGGGGCGGCTACGCCTTC	CASSQDVTGGGYAF	-	TRBD1	TRBV3-1	TRBJ1-2
TGTGCCAGCAGCACAAGGACAGTCCCACGTGAAAAACTGTTTTTT	CASSTRTVPREKLFF	-	-	TRBV7-9	TRBJ1-4
TGTGCCAGCAGCTTAGAATTGGGAGACAGAGACTATGGCTACACCTTC	CASSLELGDRDYGYTF	-	-	TRBV7-9	TRBJ1-2